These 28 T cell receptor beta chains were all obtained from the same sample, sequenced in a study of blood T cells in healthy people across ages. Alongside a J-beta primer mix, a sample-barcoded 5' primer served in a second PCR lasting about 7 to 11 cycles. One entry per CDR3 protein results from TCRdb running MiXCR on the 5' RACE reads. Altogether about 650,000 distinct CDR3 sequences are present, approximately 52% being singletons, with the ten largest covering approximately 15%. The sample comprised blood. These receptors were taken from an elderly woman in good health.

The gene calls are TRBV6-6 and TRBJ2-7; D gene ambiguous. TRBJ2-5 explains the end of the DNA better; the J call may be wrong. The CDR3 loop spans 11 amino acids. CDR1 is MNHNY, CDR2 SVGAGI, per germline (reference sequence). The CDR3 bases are TGTGCCAGCAGATCGATGGGGACCCAGTACTTC. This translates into CASRSMGTQYF.

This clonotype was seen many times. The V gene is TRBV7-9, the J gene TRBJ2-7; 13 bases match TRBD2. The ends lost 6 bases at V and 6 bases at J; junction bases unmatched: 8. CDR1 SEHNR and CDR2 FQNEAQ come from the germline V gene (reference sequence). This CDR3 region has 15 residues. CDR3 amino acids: CASSLQGLAGAEQYF. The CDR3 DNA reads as TGTGCCAGCAGTTTACAAGGACTAGCGGGAGCCGAGCAGTACTTC.

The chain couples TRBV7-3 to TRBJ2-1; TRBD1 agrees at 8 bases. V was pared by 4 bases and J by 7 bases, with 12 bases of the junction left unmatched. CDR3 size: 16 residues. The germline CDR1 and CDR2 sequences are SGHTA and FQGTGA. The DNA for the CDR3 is TGTGCCAGCAGCTCCGCGCAGGGGGCGCCGACGAATGAGCAGTTCTTC. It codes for CASSSAQGAPTNEQFF.

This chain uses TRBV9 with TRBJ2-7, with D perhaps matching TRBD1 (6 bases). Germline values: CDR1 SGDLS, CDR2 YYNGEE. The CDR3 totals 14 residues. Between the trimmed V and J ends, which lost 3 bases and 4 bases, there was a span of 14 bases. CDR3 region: CASSAGTKGYEQYF. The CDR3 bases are TGTGCCAGCAGCGCCGGGACAAAAGGGTACGAGCAGTACTTC.

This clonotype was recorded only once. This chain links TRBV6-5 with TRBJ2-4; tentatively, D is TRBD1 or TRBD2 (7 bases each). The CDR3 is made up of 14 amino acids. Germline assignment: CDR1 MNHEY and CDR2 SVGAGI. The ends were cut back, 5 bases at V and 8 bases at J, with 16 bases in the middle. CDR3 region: CASSPETGRDIQYF. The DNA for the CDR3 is TGTGCCAGCAGTCCGGAGACAGGGAGGGACATTCAGTACTTC.

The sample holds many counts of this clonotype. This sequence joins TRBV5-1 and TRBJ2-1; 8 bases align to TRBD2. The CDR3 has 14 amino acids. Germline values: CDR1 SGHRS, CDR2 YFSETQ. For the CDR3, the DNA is TGCGGCACCTCTCCCGACGGGAGGGCCAATGAGCAGTTCTTC. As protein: CGTSPDGRANEQFF.

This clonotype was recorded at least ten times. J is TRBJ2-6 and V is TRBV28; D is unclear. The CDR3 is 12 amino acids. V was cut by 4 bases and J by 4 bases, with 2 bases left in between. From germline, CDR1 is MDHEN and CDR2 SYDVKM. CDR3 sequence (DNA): TGTGCCAGCAGTTGGGGGGCCAACGTCCTGACTTTC. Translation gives CASSWGANVLTF.

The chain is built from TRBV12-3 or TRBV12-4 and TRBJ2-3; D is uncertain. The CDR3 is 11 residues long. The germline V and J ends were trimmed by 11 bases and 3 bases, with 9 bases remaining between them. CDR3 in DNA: TGTGCCGTTAGCTTGACAGATACGCAGTATTTT. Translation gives CAVSLTDTQYF.

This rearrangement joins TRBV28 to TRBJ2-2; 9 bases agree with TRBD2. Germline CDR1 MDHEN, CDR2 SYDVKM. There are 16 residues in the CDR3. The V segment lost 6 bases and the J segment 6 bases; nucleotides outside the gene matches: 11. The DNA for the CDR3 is TGTGCCAGCAGCCTTTGGGGTAGCGGGAGATCCGGGGAGCTGTTTTTT. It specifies CASSLWGSGRSGELFF.

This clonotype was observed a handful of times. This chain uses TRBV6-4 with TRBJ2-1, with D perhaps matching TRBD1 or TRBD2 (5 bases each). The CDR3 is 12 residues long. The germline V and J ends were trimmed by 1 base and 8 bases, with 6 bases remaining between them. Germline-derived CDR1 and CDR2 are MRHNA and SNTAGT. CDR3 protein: CASSDLGDEQFF. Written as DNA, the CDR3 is TGTGCCAGCAGTGACTTGGGGGATGAGCAGTTCTTC.

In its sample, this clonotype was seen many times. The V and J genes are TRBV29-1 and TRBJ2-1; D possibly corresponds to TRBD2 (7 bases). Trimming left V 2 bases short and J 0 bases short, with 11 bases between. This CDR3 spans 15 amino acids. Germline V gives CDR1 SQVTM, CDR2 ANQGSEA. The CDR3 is CSVERGAASYNEQFF. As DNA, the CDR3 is TGCAGCGTTGAACGGGGGGCAGCCTCCTACAATGAGCAGTTCTTC.

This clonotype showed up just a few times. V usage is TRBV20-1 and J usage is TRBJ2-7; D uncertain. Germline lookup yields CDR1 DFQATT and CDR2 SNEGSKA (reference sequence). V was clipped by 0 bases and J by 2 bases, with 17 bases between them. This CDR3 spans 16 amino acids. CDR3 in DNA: TGCAGTGCTAGAGATTCCGGCGGAAGTTCCACCTACGAGCAGTACTTC. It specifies CSARDSGGSSTYEQYF.

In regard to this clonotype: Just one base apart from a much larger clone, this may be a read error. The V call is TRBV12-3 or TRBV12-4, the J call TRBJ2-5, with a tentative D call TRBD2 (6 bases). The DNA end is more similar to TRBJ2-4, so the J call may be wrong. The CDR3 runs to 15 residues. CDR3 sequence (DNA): TGTGCCAGCAGTACTAGCAGGAGGGCGGCTAACATTCAGTACTTC. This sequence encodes CASSTSRRAANIQYF.

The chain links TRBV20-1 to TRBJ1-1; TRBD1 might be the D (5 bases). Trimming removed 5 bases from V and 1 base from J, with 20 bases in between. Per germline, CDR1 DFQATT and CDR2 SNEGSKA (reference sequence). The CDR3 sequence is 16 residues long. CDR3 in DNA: TGCAGTGCTCCTCGTCGGGGGGGAGGTCGGAACACTGAAGCTTTCTTT. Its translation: CSAPRRGGGRNTEAFF.

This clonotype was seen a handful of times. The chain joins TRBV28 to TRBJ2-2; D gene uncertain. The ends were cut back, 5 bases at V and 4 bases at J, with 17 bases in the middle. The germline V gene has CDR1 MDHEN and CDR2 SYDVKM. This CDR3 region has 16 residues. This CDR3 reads CASSGNGISLTGELFF. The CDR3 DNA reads TGTGCCAGCAGTGGTAATGGGATCTCCCTCACCGGGGAGCTGTTTTTT.

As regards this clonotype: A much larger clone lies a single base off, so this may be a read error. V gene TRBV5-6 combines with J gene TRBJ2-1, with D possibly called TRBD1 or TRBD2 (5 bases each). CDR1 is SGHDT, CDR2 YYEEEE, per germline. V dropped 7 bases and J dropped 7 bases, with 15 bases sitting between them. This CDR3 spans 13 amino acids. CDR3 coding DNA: TGTGCCAGCCGGGGCCAGGAGCGTAATGAGCAGTTCTTC. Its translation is CASRGQERNEQFF.

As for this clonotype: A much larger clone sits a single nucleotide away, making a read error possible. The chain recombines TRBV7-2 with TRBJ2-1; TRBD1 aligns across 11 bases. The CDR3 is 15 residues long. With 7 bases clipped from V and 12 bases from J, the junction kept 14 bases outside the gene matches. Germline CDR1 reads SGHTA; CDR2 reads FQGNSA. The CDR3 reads CASNPDRGRVSGQFF. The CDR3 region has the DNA TGTGCCAGCAACCCGGACAGGGGGCGGGTGAGTGGGCAGTTCTTC.

CDR3 nucleotides: TGTGCCACCAGCAGAGACAAATTTCAAGAGACCCAGTACTTC. Translation: CATSRDKFQETQYF. The rearrangement uses TRBV15 and TRBJ2-4; D is unclear. The DNA end lines up better with TRBJ2-5; the J call may be wrong. Germline values: CDR1 LNHNV, CDR2 YYDKDF (reference sequence). The CDR3 runs to 14 residues.

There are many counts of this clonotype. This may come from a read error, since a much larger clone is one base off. The CDR3 reads CASFPGGTYNEQYF. CDR3 in DNA: TGTGCCAGCTTCCCGGGGGGGACGTACAATGAGCAGTACTTC. The gene calls are TRBV6-6 and TRBJ2-5; 8 nucleotides agree with TRBD2. The CDR3 covers 14 residues. V gave up 8 bases and J gave up 11 bases; unmatched junction bases: 16. Germline CDR1 reads MNHNY; CDR2 reads SVGAGI (reference sequence).

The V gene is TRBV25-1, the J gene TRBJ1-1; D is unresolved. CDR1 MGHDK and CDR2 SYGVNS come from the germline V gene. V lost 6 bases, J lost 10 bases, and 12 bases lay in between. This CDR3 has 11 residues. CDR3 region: CASSRIKGAFF. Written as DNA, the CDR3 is TGTGCCAGCAGCCGCATCAAAGGAGCTTTCTTT.

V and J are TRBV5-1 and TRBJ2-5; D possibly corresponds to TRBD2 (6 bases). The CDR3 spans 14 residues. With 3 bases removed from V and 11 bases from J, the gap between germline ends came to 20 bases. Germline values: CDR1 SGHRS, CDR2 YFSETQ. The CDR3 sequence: CASSSRERGEEQYF. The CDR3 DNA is TGCGCCAGCAGCTCCCGGGAGAGAGGAGAGGAGCAGTACTTC.

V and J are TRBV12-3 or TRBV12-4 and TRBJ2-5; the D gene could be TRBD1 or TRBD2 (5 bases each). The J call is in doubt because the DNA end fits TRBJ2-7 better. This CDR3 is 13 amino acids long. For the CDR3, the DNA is TGTGCCAGCAGTTTAGGTGATGGGGGCGAGCAGTACTTC. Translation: CASSLGDGGEQYF.

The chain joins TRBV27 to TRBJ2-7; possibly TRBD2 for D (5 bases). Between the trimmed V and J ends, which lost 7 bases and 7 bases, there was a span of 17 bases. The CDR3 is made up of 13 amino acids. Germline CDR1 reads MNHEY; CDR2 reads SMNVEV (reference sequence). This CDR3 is CASTPHRGNEQYF. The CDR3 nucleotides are TGTGCCAGCACTCCACATCGGGGAAATGAGCAGTACTTC.

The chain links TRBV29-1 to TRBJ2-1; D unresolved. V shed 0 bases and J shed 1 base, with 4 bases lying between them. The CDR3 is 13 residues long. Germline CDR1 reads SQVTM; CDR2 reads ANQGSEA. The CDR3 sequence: CSVEDRSYNEQFF. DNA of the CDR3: TGCAGCGTTGAAGACAGGTCCTACAATGAGCAGTTCTTC.

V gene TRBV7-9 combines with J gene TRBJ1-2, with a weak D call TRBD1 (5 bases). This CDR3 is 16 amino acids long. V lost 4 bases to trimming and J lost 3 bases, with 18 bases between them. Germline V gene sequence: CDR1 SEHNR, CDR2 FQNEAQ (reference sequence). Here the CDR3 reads CASSSQLGQGDYGYTF. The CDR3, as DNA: TGTGCCAGCAGCTCGCAGCTCGGGCAGGGTGACTATGGCTACACCTTC.

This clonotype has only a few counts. DNA of the CDR3: TGTGCCAGCTCACCAGACGAAGGATATGGCTACACCTTC. This encodes CASSPDEGYGYTF. This rearrangement joins TRBV18 to TRBJ1-2, with D unclear. The CDR3 contains 13 residues. Trimming cost V 2 bases and J 5 bases, with 9 bases left between them. The germline V gene encodes CDR1 KGHSH and CDR2 LQKENI.

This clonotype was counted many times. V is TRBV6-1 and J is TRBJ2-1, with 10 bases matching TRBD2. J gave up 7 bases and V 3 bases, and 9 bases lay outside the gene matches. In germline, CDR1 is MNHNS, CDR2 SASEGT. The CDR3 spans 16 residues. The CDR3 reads CASSDISGRLGNEQFF. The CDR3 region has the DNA TGTGCCAGCAGTGACATTAGCGGGAGGCTGGGAAATGAGCAGTTCTTC.

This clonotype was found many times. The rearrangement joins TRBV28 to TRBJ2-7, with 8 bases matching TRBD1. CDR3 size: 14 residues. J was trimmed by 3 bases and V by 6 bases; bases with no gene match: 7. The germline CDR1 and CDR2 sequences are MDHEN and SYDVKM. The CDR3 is CASSKSGTGYEQYF. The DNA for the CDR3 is TGTGCCAGCAGCAAATCCGGGACAGGCTACGAGCAGTACTTC.